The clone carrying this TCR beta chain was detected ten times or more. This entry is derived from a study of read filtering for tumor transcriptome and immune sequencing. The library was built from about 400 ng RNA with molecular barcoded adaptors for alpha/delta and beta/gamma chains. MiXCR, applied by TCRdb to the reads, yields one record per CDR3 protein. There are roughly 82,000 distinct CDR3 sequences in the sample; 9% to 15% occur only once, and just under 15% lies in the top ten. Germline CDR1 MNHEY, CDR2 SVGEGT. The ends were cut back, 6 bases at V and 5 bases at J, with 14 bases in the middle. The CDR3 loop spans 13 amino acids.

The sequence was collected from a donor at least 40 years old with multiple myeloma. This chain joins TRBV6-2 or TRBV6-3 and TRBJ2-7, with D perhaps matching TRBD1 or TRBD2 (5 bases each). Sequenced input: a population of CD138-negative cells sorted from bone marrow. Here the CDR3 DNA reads TGTGCCAGCAGCCTTGGGGGACGCGACGAGCAGTACTTC. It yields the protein CASSLGGRDEQYF.